This TCR beta chain was documented in a study of Graves' ophthalmopathy and Graves' hyperthyroidism. This clonotype was recorded many times. Germline V gene sequence: CDR1 SGHTA, CDR2 FQGNSA. There are 12 residues in the CDR3. V was trimmed by 7 bases and J by 11 bases, leaving 17 bases between them. Researchers took RNA transcripts and amplified TCR beta CDR3 regions from them. HTBI primers served in a first-round RT-PCR, which a second-round multiplex PCR followed. Using its own MiXCR run on the multiplex PCR reads, TCRdb lists one record per CDR3 protein. This table holds about 150,000 distinct CDR3 sequences, over 35% found once. Donors with ophthalmopathy: moderate-to-severe activity, CAS ≥3, NOSPECS ≥4, duration under 3 months.

What was sequenced was peripheral blood. The TCR comes from a woman aged 40 to 50 with Graves' ophthalmopathy. The chain carries TRBV7-2 and TRBJ1-1, with D possibly matching TRBD1 (6 bases). This CDR3 reads CASISFRDIAFF. DNA of the CDR3: TGTGCCAGCATTTCTTTCCGGGACATTGCTTTCTTT.